This passage covers 28 T cell receptor beta chains from one sample sequenced in a study of T cells after yellow fever vaccination. TCRdb re-analysed the 5' RACE reads in MiXCR, keeping a single row per CDR3 protein. The data show about 260,000 distinct CDR3 sequences, with 10% to 15% seen just once and about 0.54% held by the top ten. Sequencing used CD4+ T cells sorted from PBMCs, obtained 45 days after the yellow fever booster vaccination. Receptors were obtained from a young man who received the YFV17D yellow fever vaccine.

Many counts were recorded for this clonotype. V is TRBV7-2 and J is TRBJ2-7; D assignment may be TRBD1 or TRBD2 (5 bases each). Trimming pared 1 base from V and 0 bases from J, leaving 10 bases between. The CDR3 runs to 15 residues. Germline values: CDR1 SGHTA, CDR2 FQGNSA. CDR3 nucleotide sequence: TGTGCCAGCAGCTTAGGGGGGTTAAGCTCCTACGAGCAGTACTTC. Translated, it gives CASSLGGLSSYEQYF.

The V call is TRBV5-6, the J call TRBJ2-1; D remains unclear. The CDR3 sequence is 14 residues long. From germline, CDR1 is SGHDT and CDR2 YYEEEE. The V end was cut by 6 bases, the J end by 10 bases, with 20 bases between. In nucleotides, the CDR3 is TGTGCCAGCACCCCCGCCAACAACCCATGGGAGCAGTTCTTC. It is translated as CASTPANNPWEQFF.

The sample holds a few counts of this clonotype. This chain links TRBV27 with TRBJ2-3; perhaps D is TRBD1 or TRBD2 (5 bases each). Germline CDR1 reads MNHEY; CDR2 reads SMNVEV (reference sequence). With 1 base removed from V and 6 bases from J, the gap between germline ends came to 17 bases. The CDR3 runs 16 residues. The CDR3 coding sequence is TGTGCCAGCAGTTTATTAGGGACGGGGCCTTCGGATACGCAGTATTTT. It is translated as CASSLLGTGPSDTQYF.

This clonotype was seen a handful of times. V is TRBV9 and J is TRBJ1-1; a possible D gene is TRBD1 (6 bases). This CDR3 spans 15 amino acids. Germline CDR1 SGDLS, CDR2 YYNGEE. V was trimmed by 1 base and J by 1 base, leaving 11 bases between them. The CDR3 protein is CASSVTQGPNTEAFF. In DNA, the CDR3 is TGTGCCAGCAGCGTAACCCAGGGGCCGAACACTGAAGCTTTCTTT.

The chain links TRBV7-2 to TRBJ2-5, with D possibly TRBD2 on 6 matching bases. The V and J ends lost 0 bases and 9 bases respectively, with 8 bases between them. The CDR3 covers 12 residues. Germline V gives CDR1 SGHTA, CDR2 FQGNSA. CDR3 DNA sequence: TGTGCCAGCAGCTTAGCTGGCGGGGCCCAGTACTTC. Amino acid sequence: CASSLAGGAQYF. Looking up the rest from reference TRBV7-2 and TRBJ2-5 gives the full variable domain: GAGVSQSPSNKVTEKGKDVELRCDPISGHTALYWYRQSLGQGLEFLIYFQGNSAPDKSGLPSDRFSAERTGGSVSTLTIQRTQQEDSAVYLCASSLAGGAQYFGPGTRLLVL.

The chain employs TRBV20-1 and TRBJ2-3, with 8 bases identical to TRBD1. The CDR3 sequence is 15 residues long. Germline values: CDR1 DFQATT, CDR2 SNEGSKA (reference sequence). The V and J ends lost 5 bases and 4 bases, in that order; junction bases with no gene match: 11. CDR3 DNA: TGCAGTGCTGGCGGCGGGACAGGTGTATCAGATACGCAGTATTTT. This sequence encodes CSAGGGTGVSDTQYF.

V usage is TRBV20-1 and J usage is TRBJ1-2, with D possibly matching TRBD1 (5 bases). The CDR3 runs 12 residues. The ends were cut back, 3 bases at V and 4 bases at J, with 9 bases in the middle. CDR1 is DFQATT, CDR2 SNEGSKA, per germline (reference sequence). CDR3 sequence reads: CSASRASYGYTF. CDR3 in DNA: TGCAGTGCTAGCAGGGCGTCCTATGGCTACACCTTC.

CDR3 DNA: TGTGCCAGCAGTGAATGGCCTAGCGGGAACCAAGAGACCCAGTACTTC. This gives the protein CASSEWPSGNQETQYF. The V gene is TRBV6-1, the J gene TRBJ2-5; TRBD2 matches at 9 bases. Germline V gene lookup returns CDR1 MNHNS and CDR2 SASEGT. V dropped 2 bases and J dropped 0; count of bases not matched to a gene: 4. The CDR3 contains 16 residues.

The V and J genes are TRBV7-2 and TRBJ1-2, with D perhaps TRBD1 (5 bases). This CDR3 has 16 amino acids. The germline V gene encodes CDR1 SGHTA and CDR2 FQGNSA. Trimming took off 0 bases at V and 0 bases at J, with 11 bases between the two ends. CDR3 in amino acids: CASSLASGTANYGYTF. The CDR3 DNA reads TGTGCCAGCAGCTTAGCTTCCGGGACGGCTAACTATGGCTACACCTTC.

This chain uses TRBV20-1 with TRBJ2-1, with D unclear. V lost 5 bases and J 8 bases, leaving 19 bases between the germline ends. This CDR3 is 14 amino acids long. Germline V lookup: CDR1 DFQATT, CDR2 SNEGSKA (reference sequence). Here the CDR3 DNA reads TGCAGTGCTCCTCGGCAGATGTTGGGATATGAGCAGTTCTTC. It encodes CSAPRQMLGYEQFF.

The J gene is TRBJ2-1, the V gene TRBV12-3 or TRBV12-4, with no clear D. The CDR3 contains 17 residues. Trimming shortened V by 1 base and J by 7 bases, and 20 bases separated the two germline ends. The CDR3 nucleotides read TGTGCCAGCAGTTTAGTGGCGGCGAAAGGTATTTGGAATGAGCAGTTCTTC. Its translation is CASSLVAAKGIWNEQFF.

This clonotype was detected many times. This rearrangement joins TRBV20-1 to TRBJ1-5; unclear D gene. Germline lookup yields CDR1 DFQATT and CDR2 SNEGSKA (reference sequence). The CDR3 runs to 13 residues. The germline V and J ends were trimmed by 1 base and 6 bases, with 10 bases remaining between them. The CDR3 is CSARAGVGQPQHF. CDR3 nucleotides: TGCAGTGCTAGAGCCGGGGTAGGTCAGCCCCAGCATTTT.

The V call is TRBV25-1, the J call TRBJ2-2; D is undetermined. CDR1 and CDR2 (germline): MGHDK, SYGVNS. The germline V and J ends were trimmed by 3 bases and 9 bases, with 11 bases remaining between them. This CDR3 is 13 amino acids long. CDR3 nucleotides: TGTGCCAGCAGTGAGTCCCCCCGCCGGGAGCTGTTTTTT. This encodes CASSESPRRELFF.

The chain carries TRBV7-2 and TRBJ2-3; 8 bases are a match to TRBD2. CDR1 and CDR2 (germline): SGHTA, FQGNSA. The V and J ends lost 0 bases and 6 bases, in that order; junction bases with no gene match: 11. The CDR3 has 17 amino acids. This chain's CDR3 is CASSLAPRGAGEDTQYF. CDR3 coding DNA: TGTGCCAGCAGCTTAGCCCCTCGGGGAGCGGGAGAGGATACGCAGTATTTT.

This clonotype showed up just a few times. This chain links TRBV20-1 with TRBJ2-7; TRBD1 aligns across 8 bases. Germline CDR1 is DFQATT and CDR2 is SNEGSKA (reference sequence). The trim removed 5 bases at V and 2 bases at J, leaving 5 bases unmatched. This CDR3 has 13 residues. The CDR3 loop is CSAYRGATYEQYF. The DNA for the CDR3 is TGCAGTGCTTACAGGGGGGCTACCTACGAGCAGTACTTC.

The genes are TRBV20-1 and TRBJ1-6; D possibly corresponds to TRBD1 (5 bases). V shed 3 bases and J shed 0 bases, with 15 bases lying between them. The CDR3 contains 17 residues. Germline CDR1 reads DFQATT; CDR2 reads SNEGSKA (reference sequence). The CDR3, as DNA: TGCAGTGCTAGGGACCGGGACCGGAGCTCCTATAATTCACCCCTCCACTTT. It codes for CSARDRDRSSYNSPLHF.

The chain is built from TRBV7-9 and TRBJ1-1, with D perhaps TRBD1 (6 bases). The germline gives CDR1 SEHNR, CDR2 FQNEAQ (reference sequence). V lost 2 bases to trimming and J lost 4 bases, with 8 bases between them. This CDR3 has 13 amino acids. This chain's CDR3 is CASSLMGATEAFF. CDR3 nucleotides: TGTGCCAGCAGCTTAATGGGGGCCACTGAAGCTTTCTTT.

The genes are TRBV24-1 and TRBJ1-1; unclear D gene. The V gene's germline CDR1 is KGHDR and CDR2 SFDVKD. This CDR3 has 12 residues. The V gene lost 3 bases and the J gene lost 3 bases, with 4 bases spanning the gap. CDR3 amino acids: CATSDTDTEAFF. CDR3 DNA: TGTGCCACCAGTGATACCGACACTGAAGCTTTCTTT.

The CDR3 nucleotides read TGTGCCACCAGCAGACGTCGGACTAGCGGGGGAGAGACCCAGTACTTC. Translated, it gives CATSRRRTSGGETQYF. The genes are TRBV15 and TRBJ2-5; TRBD2 agrees at 13 bases. Germline lookup yields CDR1 LNHNV and CDR2 YYDKDF (reference sequence). The length of the CDR3 is 16 residues. Unmatched junction bases numbered 4, after V lost 2 bases and J lost 4 bases.

The table lists this clonotype with a count of one. CDR3 coding DNA: TGTGCCAGCAGTAACTCCGGGACAGGCATCACCGGGGAGCTGTTTTTT. Encoded protein: CASSNSGTGITGELFF. The chain combines TRBV25-1 with TRBJ2-2; 8 nucleotides line up with TRBD1. Trimming removed 5 bases from V and 4 bases from J; junction bases left unmatched: 9. The germline CDR1 and CDR2 sequences are MGHDK and SYGVNS. CDR3 length equals 16 residues.

This clonotype appeared a few times. The chain recombines TRBV6-5 with TRBJ2-7; TRBD1 aligns across 10 bases. V dropped 6 bases and J dropped 3; count of bases not matched to a gene: 8. This CDR3 comprises 15 residues. Germline loops: CDR1 MNHEY, CDR2 SVGAGI. CDR3 residues: CASRRQGAVSYEQYF. CDR3 DNA sequence: TGTGCCAGCAGAAGACAGGGGGCGGTTAGCTACGAGCAGTACTTC.

This clonotype was recorded a few times. V and J are TRBV6-6 and TRBJ2-3, with D uncertain. V lost 6 bases and J 4 bases, leaving 8 bases between the germline ends. There are 12 residues in the CDR3. Germline V gene sequence: CDR1 MNHNY, CDR2 SVGAGI (reference sequence). DNA of the CDR3: TGTGCCAGCAGCAAGTCGGCAGATACGCAGTATTTT. This codes for CASSKSADTQYF.

This clonotype was seen a handful of times. The CDR3 nucleotides are TGTGCCAGCAGGGGGACTACCAACACCGGGGAGCTGTTTTTT. Its protein product is CASRGTTNTGELFF. The gene calls are TRBV6-1 and TRBJ2-2, with 7 bases that match TRBD2. Trimming cost V 6 bases and J 2 bases; bases outside gene matches: 3. The germline gives CDR1 MNHNS, CDR2 SASEGT. The CDR3 extends over 14 amino acids.

This chain joins TRBV3-1 and TRBJ1-1, with D unclear. CDR1 and CDR2 from the germline V gene are LGHDT and YNNKEL (reference sequence). V was trimmed by 2 bases and J by 6 bases, leaving 4 bases between them. CDR3 size: 11 residues. The CDR3 DNA is TGTGCCAGCAGCCAATCCTCTGAAGCTTTCTTT. Translation gives CASSQSSEAFF.

This clonotype occurred a few times. CDR3 DNA: TGTGCCAGCAGTTTATCGATTAGTGAGTTCTACAATGAGCAGTTCTTC. It translates to CASSLSISEFYNEQFF. This chain joins TRBV27 and TRBJ2-1; D gene unclear. Between the trimmed V and J ends, which lost 0 bases and 3 bases, there was a span of 12 bases. The CDR3 has 16 amino acids. The germline gives CDR1 MNHEY, CDR2 SMNVEV (reference sequence).

The genes are TRBV25-1 and TRBJ2-7; 11 bases agree with TRBD1. The CDR3 runs 19 residues. V was clipped by 6 bases and J by 2 bases; unmatched bases: 18. Looked up from germline, CDR1 is MGHDK and CDR2 is SYGVNS. The CDR3: CASRGDAGTGGRITYEQYF. The CDR3 bases are TGTGCCAGCAGGGGCGACGCCGGGACAGGGGGTAGGATAACCTACGAGCAGTACTTC.

J is TRBJ2-1 and V is TRBV5-1; the D is unclear. V dropped 3 bases and J dropped 4 bases, with 14 bases sitting between them. The CDR3 spans 15 residues. Germline V gene lookup returns CDR1 SGHRS and CDR2 YFSETQ. The CDR3 loop reads CASSSLEASYNEQFF. The CDR3 DNA follows: TGCGCCAGCAGCTCGTTAGAGGCTTCGTACAATGAGCAGTTCTTC.

This clonotype has a count of ten or more. This chain joins TRBV29-1 and TRBJ2-4; D not resolved. Looked up from germline, CDR1 is SQVTM and CDR2 is ANQGSEA. Deletions cut 4 bases from V and 7 bases from J, with 8 bases between. The CDR3 totals 11 residues. In DNA, the CDR3 is TGCAGCGTTGTCCGCGGCAACATTCAGTACTTC. It translates to CSVVRGNIQYF.